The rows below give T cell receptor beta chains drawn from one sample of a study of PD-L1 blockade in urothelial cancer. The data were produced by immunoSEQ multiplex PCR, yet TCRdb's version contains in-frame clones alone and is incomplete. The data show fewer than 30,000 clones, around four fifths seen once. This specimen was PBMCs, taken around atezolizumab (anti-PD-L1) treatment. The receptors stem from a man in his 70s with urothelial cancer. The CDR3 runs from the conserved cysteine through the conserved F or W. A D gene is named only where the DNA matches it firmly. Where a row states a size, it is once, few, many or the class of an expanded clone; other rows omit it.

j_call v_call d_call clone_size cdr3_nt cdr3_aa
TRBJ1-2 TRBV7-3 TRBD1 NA TGTGCCAGCAGCCAGGGACAGCCTTTGAACTATGGCTACACCTTC CASSQGQPLNYGYTF
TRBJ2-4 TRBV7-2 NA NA TGTGCCAGCAGCTTAATGGGAAGACAGGCCAAAAACATTCAGTACTTC CASSLMGRQAKNIQYF
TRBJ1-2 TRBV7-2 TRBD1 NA TGTGCCAGCAGCTATCGACAGGGGCGGTATGGCTACACCTTC CASSYRQGRYGYTF
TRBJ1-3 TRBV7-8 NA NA TGTGCCAGCAGCTTACTTGCGATAGCTACTGAAGCGGACACCATATATTTT CASSLLAIATEADTIYF
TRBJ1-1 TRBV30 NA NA TGTGCCTGGAGTCACAGGTACACTGAAGCTTTCTTT CAWSHRYTEAFF
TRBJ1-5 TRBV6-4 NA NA TGTGCCAGCAGTGACTCCGGAGGGCTTGATCAGCCCCAGCATTTT CASSDSGGLDQPQHF
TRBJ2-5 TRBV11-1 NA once TGTGCCAGCCGCCGGGACTTACAAGAGACCCAGTACTTC CASRRDLQETQYF
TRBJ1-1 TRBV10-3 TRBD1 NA TGTGCCGGGGGACCCTCAGGGGGCACTGAAGCTTTCTTT CAGGPSGGTEAFF
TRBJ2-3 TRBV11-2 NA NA TGTGCCAGCAGCCGGGGGTCGGAGCCTCGCGGAGATACGCAGTATTTT CASSRGSEPRGDTQYF
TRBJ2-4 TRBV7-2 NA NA TGTGCCAGCAGCTCAAAAAGTGGCGCGGACATTCAGTACTTC CASSSKSGADIQYF
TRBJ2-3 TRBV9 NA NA TGTGCCAGCAGCGCTATTCCAGATACGCAGTATTTT CASSAIPDTQYF
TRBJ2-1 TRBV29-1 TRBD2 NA TGCAGCGTTGAAGGTCAGCGGGGGCGGTATGAGCAGTTCTTC CSVEGQRGRYEQFF
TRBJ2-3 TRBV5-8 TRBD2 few TGTGCCAGCAGCGGACCTAGCGGGGGGAATCTGCCCACAGATACGCAGTATTTT CASSGPSGGNLPTDTQYF
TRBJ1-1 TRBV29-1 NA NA TGCAGCGTTGAATCAGTTATAAACACTGAAGCTTTCTTT CSVESVINTEAFF
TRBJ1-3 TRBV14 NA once TGTGCCAGCAGCCACAGCGTCGTTCTCTCTGGAAACACCATATATTTT CASSHSVVLSGNTIYF
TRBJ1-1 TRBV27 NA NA TGTGCCAGCCGACAGAGGAACACTGAAGCTTTCTTT CASRQRNTEAFF
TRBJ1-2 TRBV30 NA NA TGTGCCTGGAGTTATCAGACAGTGCCCTTGGACTATGGCTACACCTTC CAWSYQTVPLDYGYTF
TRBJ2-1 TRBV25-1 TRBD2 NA TGTGCCAGCGAGGAGGCACATAGCGGGAGGCCTAATGAGCAGTTCTTC CASEEAHSGRPNEQFF
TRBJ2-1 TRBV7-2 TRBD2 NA TGTGCCAGCAGCTTAGTGGGGGGGTCTTGGAATGAGCAGTTCTTC CASSLVGGSWNEQFF
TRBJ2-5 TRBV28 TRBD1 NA TGTGCCAGCAGTTTGGGCACGAGACAGGGGGGTGAGGGTAGGGAGACCCAGTACTTC CASSLGTRQGGEGRETQYF
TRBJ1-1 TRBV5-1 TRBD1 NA TGCGCCAGCAGCTACGGACAGGGATCCACTGAAGCTTTCTTT CASSYGQGSTEAFF
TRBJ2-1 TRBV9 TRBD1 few TGTGCCAGCAGCGTAGAAGAGGGGGCGCCCCTTCTCTTC CASSVEEGAPLLF
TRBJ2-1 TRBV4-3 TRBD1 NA TGCGCCAGCAGCGCCAGGACAGGGCCCAATGAGCAGTTCTTC CASSARTGPNEQFF
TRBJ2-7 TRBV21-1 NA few TGTGCCAGCAGCGCTTCGAAAGTGGAACAGGTGAGCTCCTACGAGCAGTACTTC CASSASKVEQVSSYEQYF
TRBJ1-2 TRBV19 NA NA TGTGCCAGTAGTACCCTGAACAGAGGGGAGGGCTATGGCTACACCTTC CASSTLNRGEGYGYTF
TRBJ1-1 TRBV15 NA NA TGTGCCACCAGCAGAGACCCATTGCGGAACACTGAAGCTTTCTTT CATSRDPLRNTEAFF
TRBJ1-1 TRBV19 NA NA TGTGCCAGTAGTGCAGGGGCGAGCACTGAAGCTTTCTTT CASSAGASTEAFF
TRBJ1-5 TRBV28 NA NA TGTGCCAGCAGTTCAACTTCCCGGGCCTCGAGGGGCAATCAGCCCCAGCATTTT CASSSTSRASRGNQPQHF